The 14 T cell receptor beta chains given below trace back to one sample, sequenced in a study of shared clonotypes between healthy human individuals. Some clones are missing from TCRdb's copy, which holds only in-frame ones; the method was immunoSEQ multiplex PCR. Among roughly 1,800,000 clones, roughly 95% were seen once, and the ten largest hold around 1%. Cells designated naive CD8 were CD45RO-negative and were positively selected for CCR7, with terminally differentiated effector memory CD45RA+ cells excluded. Sequences were obtained from naive CD8+ T cells sorted from blood. The receptors were gathered from a man younger than 35 in good health.

The chain carries TRBV27 and TRBJ2-7, with 15 nucleotides matching TRBD2. The CDR3 length is 14 residues. V shed 5 bases, J shed 6 bases, and the junction held 2 bases outside the gene matches. Germline V gene data show CDR1 as MNHEY and CDR2 as SMNVEV (reference sequence). The CDR3 is CASSGTSGGPEQYF. The CDR3 bases are TGTGCCAGCAGTGGGACTAGCGGGGGGCCCGAGCAGTACTTC.

This rearrangement joins TRBV10-1 to TRBJ2-1; TRBD2 matches 10 bases. Losses at the gene ends were 5 bases for V and 4 bases for J; bases not matched to a gene: 2. CDR1 is WNHNN and CDR2 is SYGVQD in the germline V gene (reference sequence). This CDR3 is 14 amino acids long. The CDR3 spells CASSHSGRYNEQFF. For the CDR3, the DNA is TGCGCCAGCAGTCATAGCGGGAGGTACAATGAGCAGTTCTTC.

The chain has TRBV10-2 and TRBJ1-4; D ambiguous. With 2 bases removed from V and 11 bases from J, the gap between germline ends came to 12 bases. CDR3 length: 13 residues. Germline CDR1 WSHSY, CDR2 SAAADI. The CDR3 sequence is CASSEVRTDKLFF. CDR3 DNA sequence: TGCGCCAGCAGTGAGGTTAGGACTGACAAACTGTTTTTT.

The J gene is TRBJ2-5, the V gene TRBV5-8, with D perhaps matching TRBD2 (5 bases). This CDR3 has 13 amino acids. V lost 4 bases, J lost 5 bases, and 12 bases lay in between. Germline values: CDR1 SGHTS, CDR2 YDEGEE. CDR3 nucleotides: TGTGCCAGCAGCGGTGACCGGAGGGAGACCCAGTACTTC. Amino acid sequence: CASSGDRRETQYF.

The chain joins TRBV7-9 to TRBJ1-1; TRBD1 matches at 7 bases. The V gene's germline CDR1 is SEHNR and CDR2 FQNEAQ (reference sequence). V shed 3 bases and J 11 bases; nucleotides not matched to a gene: 6. This CDR3 spans 12 amino acids. CDR3 nucleotides: TGTGCCAGCAGCTTGGAAGGGGGCAAGGCTTTCTTT. Encoded protein: CASSLEGGKAFF.

The chain carries TRBV27 and TRBJ2-1; 10 bases are a match to TRBD2. After removal of 5 bases from V and 9 bases from J, the junction contained 16 bases not matched to a gene. The CDR3 spans 17 residues. The V gene's germline CDR1 is MNHEY and CDR2 SMNVEV (reference sequence). The CDR3 loop reads CASSGYLAGAPGTEQFF. The CDR3 DNA sequence: TGTGCCAGCAGTGGTTATCTAGCGGGGGCCCCAGGGACTGAGCAGTTCTTC.

V and J are TRBV4-3 and TRBJ2-2, with 10 bases aligning to TRBD2. The CDR3 has 18 amino acids. J lost 5 bases, V lost 4 bases, and 13 bases had no gene match. Germline V gene data show CDR1 as LGHNA and CDR2 as YSLEER. The CDR3 DNA is TGCGCCAGCAGCCCCGGACCAGCGGGAGGGCTATATACCGGGGAGCTGTTTTTT. Amino acid sequence: CASSPGPAGGLYTGELFF.

The V and J genes are TRBV30 and TRBJ1-2; D may be TRBD1 (5 bases). Trimming cost V 7 bases and J 0 bases, with 12 bases left between them. The CDR3 contains 13 residues. Germline V gene data show CDR1 as GTSNPN and CDR2 as SVGIG (reference sequence). The CDR3: CASTGYTNYGYTF. The CDR3 DNA follows: TGTGCCTCCACAGGTTATACTAACTATGGCTACACCTTC. Full variable domain (remainder filled in from reference TRBV30 and TRBJ1-2): SQTIHQWPATLVQPVGSPLSLECTVEGTSNPNLYWYRQAAGRGLQLLFYSVGIGQISSEVPQNLSASRPQDRQFILSSKKLLLSDSGFYLCASTGYTNYGYTFGSGTRLTVV.

J is TRBJ2-1 and V is TRBV9; TRBD2 agrees at 10 bases. CDR1 is SGDLS and CDR2 is YYNGEE in the germline V gene. Losses at the gene ends were 3 bases for V and 0 bases for J; bases not matched to a gene: 15. The CDR3 sequence is 20 residues long. The CDR3 nucleotides read TGTGCCAGCAGCGGGCTACTAGCGGGAAGGCCCTTAAGCTCCTACAATGAGCAGTTCTTC. This translates into CASSGLLAGRPLSSYNEQFF.

V and J are TRBV4-1 and TRBJ2-7, with D uncertain. V gave up 2 bases and J gave up 0 bases, with 8 bases separating them. Germline V CDR1 and CDR2: MGHRA, YSYEKL. The CDR3 has 14 amino acids. The CDR3 region has the DNA TGCGCCAGCAGCCAATTAGGGAACTCCTACGAGCAGTACTTC. Protein: CASSQLGNSYEQYF.

The chain has TRBV27 and TRBJ2-5; no definite D call. The CDR3 loop spans 15 amino acids. V lost 2 bases and J lost 1, with 11 bases in between. Germline loops: CDR1 MNHEY, CDR2 SMNVEV (reference sequence). In DNA form, the CDR3 reads TGTGCCAGCAGTTTAGGCGGCGGCCTCCAAGAGACCCAGTACTTC. Translating gives CASSLGGGLQETQYF.

This chain connects TRBV6-1 to TRBJ2-5; 7 bases map to TRBD1. With 5 bases clipped from V and 0 bases from J, the junction kept 6 bases outside the gene matches. The CDR3 totals 15 residues. The germline V gene has CDR1 MNHNS and CDR2 SASEGT. The CDR3 loop reads CASSPGTVYQETQYF. CDR3 DNA sequence: TGTGCCAGCAGTCCGGGGACAGTGTACCAAGAGACCCAGTACTTC.

The chain uses TRBV5-1 and TRBJ2-7; no definite D call. Germline V lookup: CDR1 SGHRS, CDR2 YFSETQ. CDR3 length: 14 amino acids. V lost 1 base to trimming and J lost 4 bases, with 12 bases between them. The CDR3 nucleotides are TGCGCCAGCAGCTTGTACTCCAATGGGTACGAGCAGTACTTC. This sequence encodes CASSLYSNGYEQYF. The full variable domain, completed using reference TRBV5-1 and TRBJ2-7, is KAGVTQTPRYLIKTRGQQVTLSCSPISGHRSVSWYQQTPGQGLQFLFEYFSETQRNKGNFPGRFSGRQFSNSRSEMNVSTLELGDSALYLCASSLYSNGYEQYFGPGTRLTVT.

The V gene is TRBV6-1, the J gene TRBJ2-7, with D tentatively TRBD1 or TRBD2 (6 bases each). CDR3 length equals 13 residues. Germline CDR1 reads MNHNS; CDR2 reads SASEGT. Trimming took off 7 bases at V and 1 base at J, with 11 bases between the two ends. CDR3 residues: CASTGAGSYEQYF. The DNA of the CDR3 is TGTGCCAGCACGGGGGCAGGGTCCTACGAGCAGTACTTC.